The rows below give T cell receptor beta chains drawn from one sample of a study of T-cell reconstitution after alpha-beta-depleted transplantation in children. TCRdb reprocessed the PCR reads with MiXCR, giving one entry per CDR3 protein. The data contain around 200,000 distinct CDR3 sequences, 8% to 9.5% of them singletons. The sample was PBMCs from the stem cell graft donor, taken from the stem cell graft. These receptor sequences come from a human donor who donated a stem cell graft to a child with acute lymphoblastic leukemia. Both conserved end residues are part of each CDR3. Clone size, where shown, is once, few, many, or a class for clones that have expanded.

TRBV7-9,TRBJ1-5,many,CASSLGRGSDQPQHF
TRBV7-8,TRBJ1-1,few,CASSGGQQENTEAFF
TRBV6-1,TRBJ2-7,-,CASSELVYEQYF
TRBV19,TRBJ2-4,-,CASSVGNIQYF
TRBV29-1,TRBJ1-1,few,CSVEGRGSNTEAFF
TRBV19,TRBJ2-4,few,CASCQGQGGIAKNIQYF
TRBV20-1,TRBJ2-5,-,CSARHPGTGFETQYF
TRBV19,TRBJ2-7,-,CASKGSPYEQYF
TRBV5-1,TRBJ2-1,-,CASSSLGERDEQFF
TRBV6-1,TRBJ2-5,-,CATNLDRGGETQYF
TRBV7-9,TRBJ2-7,-,CASSLAVSGYEQYF
TRBV30,TRBJ1-1,many,CAWTALLDTEAFF
TRBV27,TRBJ2-1,many,CASSKDRASYNEQFF
TRBV5-1,TRBJ1-1,few,CASSLGQGGNTEAFF
TRBV7-9,TRBJ2-3,-,CASSPSWRGVADTQYF
TRBV7-9,TRBJ1-5,few,CASVSDRGDQPQHF
TRBV11-1,TRBJ2-1,-,CASSFRGQGYEQFF
TRBV11-3,TRBJ1-4,few,CASSPAPRGEMHEKLFF
TRBV10-3,TRBJ1-3,few,CAISQGQRSSGNTIYF
TRBV10-3,TRBJ1-2,many,CAISEVNYGYTF
TRBV27,TRBJ1-4,-,CASRPSRVEKLFF
TRBV7-3,TRBJ1-6,few,CASSLRQGTYLGLGSPLHF
TRBV13,TRBJ2-3,-,CASSIITTDTQYF
TRBV24-1,TRBJ2-2,few,CATSAVTPGQGASGELFF
TRBV6-2/TRBV6-3,TRBJ2-7,many,CASSSPGGGVNEQYF
TRBV5-1,TRBJ2-5,-,CASSLRNQETQYF
TRBV20-1,TRBJ2-1,few,CSLKPPGEQFF
TRBV12-3/TRBV12-4,TRBJ1-3,many,CASKRVSSGNTIYF
TRBV5-1,TRBJ1-3,many,CASSLRDSGNTIYF
TRBV11-2,TRBJ1-4,-,CASSLFEAAAAEKLFF
TRBV10-1,TRBJ2-3,few,CASSVGTADPDTQYF
TRBV10-3,TRBJ2-2,-,CAISPSLGLAGGHGTGELFF
TRBV18,TRBJ1-1,-,CASSVGEMNTEAFF
TRBV12-3/TRBV12-4,TRBJ2-3,few,CASTPRLGFSTDTQYF
TRBV24-1,TRBJ1-1,few,CATSADGRRAFF
TRBV10-1,TRBJ2-5,many,CASSESTGQETQYF
TRBV6-1,TRBJ1-2,many,CASSTRDSYGYTF
TRBV6-5,TRBJ2-2,many,CASSYLTRNTGELFF
TRBV5-1,TRBJ2-1,many,CASSPGQGTYNEQFF
TRBV7-9,TRBJ1-1,-,CASSPITLQGVTEAFF
TRBV7-9,TRBJ2-1,many,CASSLVGGGSYNEQFF
TRBV19,TRBJ1-6,-,CASSKKTGGNSPLHF
TRBV6-5,TRBJ1-5,-,CASSWTRDSNQPQHF
TRBV20-1,TRBJ2-4,few,CSAIEGGKNIQYF
TRBV5-4,TRBJ2-3,few,CASSDGRLAGIYTDTQYF
TRBV5-1,TRBJ1-6,-,CASSLGTGQGPLHF
TRBV7-8,TRBJ2-3,-,CASSRREEVRPSTDTQYF
TRBV29-1,TRBJ2-6,-,CSVEGGQGRSSGANVLTF
TRBV7-8,TRBJ2-5,many,CASRRSRGGPLGETQYF
TRBV12-3/TRBV12-4,TRBJ2-3,few,CASRPGTLRGTQYF
TRBV12-3/TRBV12-4,TRBJ2-5,few,CASSPGAQETQYF
TRBV20-1,TRBJ2-1,-,CSASFAAGQYNEQFF
TRBV20-1,TRBJ2-1,-,CSAVTGTSVSNEQFF
TRBV4-2,TRBJ1-5,-,CARGPGLLNQPQHF
TRBV27,TRBJ2-5,few,CASSLYFVAGGPPESQYF
TRBV10-2,TRBJ2-2,-,CASAEMPGELFF
TRBV6-5,TRBJ2-3,few,CASSSPGVAVRTQYF
TRBV28,TRBJ1-2,many,CASSLNQGRGSVNYGYTF